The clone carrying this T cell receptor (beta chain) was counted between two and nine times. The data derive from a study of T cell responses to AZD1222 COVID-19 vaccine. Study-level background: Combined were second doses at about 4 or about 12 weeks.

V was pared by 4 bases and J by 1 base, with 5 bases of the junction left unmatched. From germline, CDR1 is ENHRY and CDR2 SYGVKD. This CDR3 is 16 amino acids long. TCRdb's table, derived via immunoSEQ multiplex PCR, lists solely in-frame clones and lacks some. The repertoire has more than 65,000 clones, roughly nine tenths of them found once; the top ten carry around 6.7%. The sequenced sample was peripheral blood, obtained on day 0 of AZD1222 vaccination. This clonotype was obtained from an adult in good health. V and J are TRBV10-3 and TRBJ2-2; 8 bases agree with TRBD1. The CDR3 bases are TGTGCCATCAGTGGCGGACAGGGTCTGAACACCGGGGAGCTGTTTTTT. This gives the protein CAISGGQGLNTGELFF.